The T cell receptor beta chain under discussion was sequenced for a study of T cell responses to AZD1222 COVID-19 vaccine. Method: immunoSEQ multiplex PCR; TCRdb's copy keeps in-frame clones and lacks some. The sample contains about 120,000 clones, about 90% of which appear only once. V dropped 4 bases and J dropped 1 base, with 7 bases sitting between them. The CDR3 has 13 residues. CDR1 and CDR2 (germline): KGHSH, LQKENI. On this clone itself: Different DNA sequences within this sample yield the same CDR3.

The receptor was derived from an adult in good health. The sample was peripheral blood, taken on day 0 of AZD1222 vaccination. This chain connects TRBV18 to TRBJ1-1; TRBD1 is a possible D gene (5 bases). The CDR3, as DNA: TGTGCCAGCTCACTAGGGGAGAACACTGAAGCTTTCTTT. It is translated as CASSLGENTEAFF. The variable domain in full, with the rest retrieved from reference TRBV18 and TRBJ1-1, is NAGVMQNPRHLVRRRGQEARLRCSPMKGHSHVYWYRQLPEEGLKFMVYLQKENIIDESGMPKERFSAEFPKEGPSILRIQQVVRGDSAAYFCASSLGENTEAFFGQGTRLTVV.